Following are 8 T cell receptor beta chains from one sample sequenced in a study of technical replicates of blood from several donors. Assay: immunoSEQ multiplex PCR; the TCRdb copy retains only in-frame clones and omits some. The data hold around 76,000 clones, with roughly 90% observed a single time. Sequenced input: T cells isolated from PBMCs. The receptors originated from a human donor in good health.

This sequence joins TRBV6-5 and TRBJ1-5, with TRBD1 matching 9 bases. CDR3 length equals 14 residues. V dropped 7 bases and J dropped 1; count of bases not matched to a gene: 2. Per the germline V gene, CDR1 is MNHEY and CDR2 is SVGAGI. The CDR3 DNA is TGTGCCAGCACGGGGACAGGGAGCAATCAGCCCCAGCATTTT. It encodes CASTGTGSNQPQHF.

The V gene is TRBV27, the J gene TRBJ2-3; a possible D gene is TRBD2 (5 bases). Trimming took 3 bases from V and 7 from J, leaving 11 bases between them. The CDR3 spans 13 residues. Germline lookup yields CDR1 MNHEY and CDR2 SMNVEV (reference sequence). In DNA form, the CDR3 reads TGTGCCAGCAGTTTCACTCAGCGGAATACGCAGTATTTT. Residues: CASSFTQRNTQYF.

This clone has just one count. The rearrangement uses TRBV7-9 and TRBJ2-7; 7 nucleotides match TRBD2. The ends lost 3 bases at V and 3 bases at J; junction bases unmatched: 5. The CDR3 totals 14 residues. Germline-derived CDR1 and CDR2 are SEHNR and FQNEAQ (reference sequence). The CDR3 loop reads CASSLGGSIYEQYF. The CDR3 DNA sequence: TGTGCCAGCAGCTTGGGAGGGAGTATCTACGAGCAGTACTTC.

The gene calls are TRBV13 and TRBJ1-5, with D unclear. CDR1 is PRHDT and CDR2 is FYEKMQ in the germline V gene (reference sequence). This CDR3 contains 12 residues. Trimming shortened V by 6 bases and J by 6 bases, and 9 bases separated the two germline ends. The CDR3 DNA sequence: TGTGCCAGCAGACTTGGTAGTCAGCCCCAGCATTTT. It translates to CASRLGSQPQHF.

The CDR3 nucleotides read TGCGCCAGCAGCTTTTGGCAGCGCCCTAGCACAGATACGCAGTATTTT. It is translated as CASSFWQRPSTDTQYF. This sequence joins TRBV5-1 and TRBJ2-3, with no clear D. The V gene's germline CDR1 is SGHRS and CDR2 YFSETQ. CDR3 length equals 16 residues. Trimming shortened V by 2 bases and J by 0 bases, and 13 bases separated the two germline ends.

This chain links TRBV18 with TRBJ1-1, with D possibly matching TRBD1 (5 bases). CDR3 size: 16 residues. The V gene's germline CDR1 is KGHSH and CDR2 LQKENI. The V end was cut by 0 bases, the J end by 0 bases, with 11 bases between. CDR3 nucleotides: TGTGCCAGCTCACCACCGGGGGGGGGATTGAACACTGAAGCTTTCTTT. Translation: CASSPPGGGLNTEAFF.

The chain's CDR3 is CASSLGPGGSGELFF. For the CDR3, the DNA is TGTGCCAGCAGTTTAGGGCCAGGGGGCTCCGGGGAGCTGTTTTTT. This sequence joins TRBV27 and TRBJ2-2; 8 nucleotides line up with TRBD1. Germline-derived CDR1 and CDR2 are MNHEY and SMNVEV (reference sequence). This CDR3 has 15 residues. V was clipped by 2 bases and J by 6 bases; unmatched bases: 5.

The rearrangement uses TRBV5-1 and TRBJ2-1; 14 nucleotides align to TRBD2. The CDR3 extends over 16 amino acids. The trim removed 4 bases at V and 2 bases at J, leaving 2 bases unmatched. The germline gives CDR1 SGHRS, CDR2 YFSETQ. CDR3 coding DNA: TGCGCCAGCAGCACGGGACTAGCGGGAGCCTACAATGAGCAGTTCTTC. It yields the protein CASSTGLAGAYNEQFF.